This is a list of T cell receptor beta chains from one sample in a study of T cells after yellow fever vaccination. A single record per CDR3 protein comes from TCRdb applying MiXCR to the 5' RACE reads. The sample includes about 170,000 distinct CDR3 sequences, 8% to 13% of them seen just once. This sample comprised CD8+ T cells sorted from PBMCs, obtained 15 days after the yellow fever booster vaccination. These receptor sequences come from a man aged 18 to 30 who received the YFV17D yellow fever vaccine. CDR3s include the opening cysteine and the closing phenylalanine or tryptophan. Each record gives: V gene, clone size, D gene, J gene, CDR3 protein, CDR3 DNA. A D gene is named only where the DNA matches it firmly. The size field is filled for only some rows; it gives once, few, many or a size class.

v_call: TRBV5-6; clone_size: .; d_call: .; j_call: TRBJ2-2; cdr3_aa: CASSLTDPIRTGELFF; cdr3_nt: TGTGCCAGCAGCCTAACAGACCCCATCCGGACCGGGGAGCTGTTTTTT
v_call: TRBV4-1; clone_size: .; d_call: TRBD2; j_call: TRBJ2-2; cdr3_aa: CASSQVAGATGELFF; cdr3_nt: TGCGCCAGCAGCCAAGTAGCGGGGGCCACCGGGGAGCTGTTTTTT
v_call: TRBV7-9; clone_size: .; d_call: .; j_call: TRBJ2-1; cdr3_aa: CASSSRRGVSIRFGEQFF; cdr3_nt: TGTGCCAGCAGTTCCCGAAGGGGAGTGTCCATTCGTTTTGGTGAGCAGTTCTTC
v_call: TRBV9; clone_size: few; d_call: .; j_call: TRBJ1-1; cdr3_aa: CASSVGGKHTEAFF; cdr3_nt: TGTGCCAGCAGCGTAGGAGGGAAACACACTGAAGCTTTCTTT
v_call: TRBV13; clone_size: .; d_call: .; j_call: TRBJ2-5; cdr3_aa: CASSGVGETQYF; cdr3_nt: TGTGCCAGCAGCGGGGTGGGAGAGACCCAGTACTTC
v_call: TRBV19; clone_size: many; d_call: .; j_call: TRBJ2-1; cdr3_aa: CASSIASYSEQFF; cdr3_nt: TGTGCCAGTAGTATCGCTAGCTACAGTGAGCAGTTCTTC
v_call: TRBV15; clone_size: few; d_call: .; j_call: TRBJ1-1; cdr3_aa: CATSAGRNTEAFF; cdr3_nt: TGTGCCACCAGCGCCGGGAGGAACACTGAAGCTTTCTTT
v_call: TRBV20-1; clone_size: .; d_call: .; j_call: TRBJ2-3; cdr3_aa: CSACPQVGSTDTQYF; cdr3_nt: TGCAGTGCTTGTCCACAGGTCGGGAGCACAGATACGCAGTATTTT
v_call: TRBV20-1; clone_size: .; d_call: TRBD1; j_call: TRBJ1-2; cdr3_aa: CSARGGGLIVNYGYTF; cdr3_nt: TGCAGTGCCAGGGGAGGGGGCCTCATCGTAAACTATGGCTACACCTTC
v_call: TRBV25-1; clone_size: few; d_call: .; j_call: TRBJ2-7; cdr3_aa: CASSEWTDPSYEQYF; cdr3_nt: TGTGCCAGCAGTGAGTGGACAGACCCTTCCTACGAGCAGTACTTC
v_call: TRBV5-1; clone_size: few; d_call: .; j_call: TRBJ2-7; cdr3_aa: CASSLDTTYEQYF; cdr3_nt: TGCGCCAGCAGCTTGGATACCACCTACGAGCAGTACTTC
v_call: TRBV20-1; clone_size: .; d_call: .; j_call: TRBJ2-1; cdr3_aa: CSARRTNYNEQFF; cdr3_nt: TGCAGTGCTAGAAGGACAAACTACAATGAGCAGTTCTTC
v_call: TRBV5-1; clone_size: many; d_call: .; j_call: TRBJ2-2; cdr3_aa: CASSLHGEWLNTGELFF; cdr3_nt: TGCGCCAGCAGCTTGCACGGGGAGTGGTTGAACACCGGGGAGCTGTTTTTT
v_call: TRBV7-2; clone_size: few; d_call: TRBD1; j_call: TRBJ2-1; cdr3_aa: CASSLSYSPGQGVF; cdr3_nt: TGTGCCAGCAGCTTATCATACTCCCCGGGACAGGGGGTCTTC
v_call: TRBV7-2; clone_size: .; d_call: .; j_call: TRBJ2-3; cdr3_aa: CASGGVVSTDTQYF; cdr3_nt: TGTGCCAGCGGCGGGGTCGTTAGCACAGATACGCAGTATTTT
v_call: TRBV19; clone_size: .; d_call: .; j_call: TRBJ1-5; cdr3_aa: CASSIVPGGSHQPQHF; cdr3_nt: TGTGCCAGTAGTATAGTCCCCGGCGGCAGTCATCAGCCCCAGCATTTT
v_call: TRBV5-1; clone_size: .; d_call: .; j_call: TRBJ2-2; cdr3_aa: CASSLGPTTNTGELFF; cdr3_nt: TGCGCCAGCAGCTTGGGGCCCACCACGAACACCGGGGAGCTGTTTTTT
v_call: TRBV3-1; clone_size: few; d_call: TRBD2; j_call: TRBJ2-5; cdr3_aa: CASSQERSGGAYETQYF; cdr3_nt: TGTGCCAGCAGCCAAGAACGTAGCGGGGGGGCTTATGAGACCCAGTACTTC
v_call: TRBV23-1; clone_size: few; d_call: TRBD1; j_call: TRBJ1-5; cdr3_aa: CASSPLGQGFSNQPQHF; cdr3_nt: TGCGCCAGCAGTCCCCTCGGACAGGGATTTAGCAATCAGCCCCAGCATTTT
v_call: TRBV10-3; clone_size: few; d_call: .; j_call: TRBJ1-1; cdr3_aa: CAIEKDENTEAFF; cdr3_nt: TGTGCCATCGAGAAAGATGAGAACACTGAAGCTTTCTTT
v_call: TRBV4-1; clone_size: few; d_call: TRBD2; j_call: TRBJ2-3; cdr3_aa: CASSQGSGLGADTQYF; cdr3_nt: TGCGCCAGCAGCCAAGGAAGTGGACTAGGAGCAGATACGCAGTATTTT
v_call: TRBV7-9; clone_size: few; d_call: .; j_call: TRBJ2-3; cdr3_aa: CASSSSTNTQYF; cdr3_nt: TGTGCCAGCAGCTCATCGACTAATACGCAGTATTTT
v_call: TRBV29-1; clone_size: many; d_call: .; j_call: TRBJ2-1; cdr3_aa: CSVYTGSAEQFF; cdr3_nt: TGCAGCGTGTATACAGGGTCCGCTGAGCAGTTCTTC
v_call: TRBV12-3/TRBV12-4; clone_size: .; d_call: .; j_call: TRBJ2-7; cdr3_aa: CASSPPRPQSYEQYF; cdr3_nt: TGTGCCAGCAGTCCCCCCCGTCCCCAATCCTACGAGCAGTACTTC
v_call: TRBV12-3/TRBV12-4; clone_size: .; d_call: TRBD2; j_call: TRBJ2-3; cdr3_aa: CASSPQTSGGRTDTQYF; cdr3_nt: TGTGCCAGCAGTCCGCAGACTAGCGGGGGTCGGACAGATACGCAGTATTTT
v_call: TRBV10-1; clone_size: .; d_call: .; j_call: TRBJ2-3; cdr3_aa: CASSVERSTDTQYF; cdr3_nt: TGCGCCAGCAGTGTCGAGAGGAGCACAGATACGCAGTATTTT
v_call: TRBV5-1; clone_size: .; d_call: .; j_call: TRBJ2-7; cdr3_aa: CASSLVGRGEQYF; cdr3_nt: TGCGCCAGCAGCTTGGTTGGCAGGGGCGAGCAGTACTTC
v_call: TRBV9; clone_size: .; d_call: .; j_call: TRBJ1-1; cdr3_aa: CASSVATPGPGNTEAFF; cdr3_nt: TGTGCCAGCAGCGTAGCTACACCGGGCCCGGGGAACACTGAAGCTTTCTTT
v_call: TRBV6-5; clone_size: many; d_call: .; j_call: TRBJ1-2; cdr3_aa: CASSRQSRYGYTF; cdr3_nt: TGTGCCAGCAGTCGACAGTCTCGTTATGGCTACACCTTC
v_call: TRBV9; clone_size: few; d_call: .; j_call: TRBJ1-6; cdr3_aa: CASSARQGNSPLHF; cdr3_nt: TGTGCCAGCAGCGCCAGGCAGGGGAATTCACCCCTCCACTTT
v_call: TRBV5-1; clone_size: few; d_call: .; j_call: TRBJ2-3; cdr3_aa: CASSLEGGVTDTQYF; cdr3_nt: TGCGCCAGCAGCTTGGAAGGGGGGGTCACAGATACGCAGTATTTT
v_call: TRBV5-5; clone_size: many; d_call: .; j_call: TRBJ2-1; cdr3_aa: CASSLALASYNEQFF; cdr3_nt: TGTGCCAGCAGCTTGGCACTAGCCTCCTACAATGAGCAGTTCTTC
v_call: TRBV7-2; clone_size: .; d_call: TRBD2; j_call: TRBJ2-1; cdr3_aa: CASSLPSGGASYNEQFF; cdr3_nt: TGTGCCAGCAGTCTACCTAGCGGGGGGGCCTCCTACAATGAGCAGTTCTTC
v_call: TRBV3-1; clone_size: many; d_call: .; j_call: TRBJ1-2; cdr3_aa: CASSQGVSYGYTF; cdr3_nt: TGTGCCAGCAGCCAAGGCGTCAGCTATGGCTACACCTTC
v_call: TRBV6-2/TRBV6-3; clone_size: .; d_call: .; j_call: TRBJ2-2; cdr3_aa: CASSWWEDLNTGELFF; cdr3_nt: TGTGCCAGCAGCTGGTGGGAGGACTTGAACACCGGGGAGCTGTTTTTT
v_call: TRBV10-3; clone_size: few; d_call: .; j_call: TRBJ2-1; cdr3_aa: CAISVGGYNEQFF; cdr3_nt: TGTGCCATCTCTGTCGGAGGCTACAATGAGCAGTTCTTC
v_call: TRBV20-1; clone_size: .; d_call: .; j_call: TRBJ1-1; cdr3_aa: CSAPTVQRMNTEAFF; cdr3_nt: TGCAGTGCTCCTACAGTCCAGCGCATGAACACTGAAGCTTTCTTT
v_call: TRBV10-3; clone_size: many; d_call: .; j_call: TRBJ2-5; cdr3_aa: CAITDSGVGETQYF; cdr3_nt: TGTGCCATCACTGACTCGGGTGTAGGGGAGACCCAGTACTTC
v_call: TRBV30; clone_size: few; d_call: .; j_call: TRBJ2-7; cdr3_aa: CAWRSVTRGYEQYF; cdr3_nt: TGTGCCTGGAGATCTGTTACGCGCGGCTACGAGCAGTACTTC
v_call: TRBV6-5; clone_size: few; d_call: TRBD1; j_call: TRBJ2-7; cdr3_aa: CASRSGQNYEQYF; cdr3_nt: TGTGCCAGCAGATCGGGACAGAACTACGAGCAGTACTTC
v_call: TRBV9; clone_size: .; d_call: TRBD2; j_call: TRBJ2-1; cdr3_aa: CASSVAGGVGNEQFF; cdr3_nt: TGTGCCAGCAGCGTAGCGGGGGGGGTGGGGAATGAGCAGTTCTTC
v_call: TRBV5-1; clone_size: .; d_call: .; j_call: TRBJ1-2; cdr3_aa: CASSLVTGGLSGYTF; cdr3_nt: TGCGCCAGCAGCTTGGTGACAGGCGGGCTGTCTGGCTACACCTTC
v_call: TRBV4-1; clone_size: many; d_call: .; j_call: TRBJ1-6; cdr3_aa: CASSSGPDSPLHF; cdr3_nt: TGCGCCAGCAGCAGCGGTCCAGACTCACCCCTCCACTTT
v_call: TRBV6-1; clone_size: .; d_call: TRBD1; j_call: TRBJ2-7; cdr3_aa: CASTGTGGYEQYF; cdr3_nt: TGTGCCAGCACCGGGACAGGGGGCTACGAGCAGTACTTC
v_call: TRBV15; clone_size: .; d_call: .; j_call: TRBJ1-2; cdr3_aa: CATSDRHYGYTF; cdr3_nt: TGTGCCACCAGCGACAGACACTATGGCTACACCTTC
v_call: TRBV5-1; clone_size: .; d_call: TRBD2; j_call: TRBJ2-1; cdr3_aa: CASSRWGTNPNNEQFF; cdr3_nt: TGCGCCAGCAGTAGATGGGGGACTAACCCCAACAATGAGCAGTTCTTC
v_call: TRBV2; clone_size: .; d_call: .; j_call: TRBJ2-5; cdr3_aa: CASSKRGAVTIQETQYF; cdr3_nt: TGTGCCAGCAGTAAAAGGGGAGCCGTTACCATCCAAGAGACCCAGTACTTC